A selection of T cell receptor beta chains follows, all from one sample in a study of CXCR3-negative and CXCR3-positive naive CD8 T cells. TCRdb reworked the 5' RACE reads into one entry per CDR3 protein, no DNA. Its table records tens of thousands of distinct CDR3 sequences. The source material was memory CD8+ T cells from blood. The receptors here all came from a human donor in good health. Some clones in this sample may be carry-over from other donors' samples. Each CDR3 is given with its conserved first and last residue. Fields, in order: V gene, J gene, clone size, CDR3 protein. Some rows mark clone size as missing; the rest say once, few, many or name a class of expanded clone.

TRBV7-3	TRBJ1-1	large	CASSLTGQGNTEAFF
TRBV5-1	TRBJ2-2	.	CASSSKAGFGELFF
TRBV20-1	TRBJ2-7	.	CSARVFPQGIHSYEQYF
TRBV20-1	TRBJ1-1	.	CSAWTGNTEAFF
TRBV29-1	TRBJ2-3	.	CSVDSETRPDTQYF
TRBV7-6	TRBJ1-1	.	CASSLITMNTEAFF
TRBV7-9	TRBJ1-1	.	CASSLSQGWYGTEAFF
TRBV7-9	TRBJ2-1	.	CASSSLADNEQFF
TRBV15	TRBJ2-3	.	CATSRDLAGTSTDTQYF
TRBV5-1	TRBJ2-7	.	CASSWGTEYEQYF
TRBV6-6	TRBJ2-7	.	CASSYGTGDYEQYF
TRBV7-8	TRBJ2-1	.	CASSLETIYEQFF
TRBV28	TRBJ2-7	.	CASSFRDSTYEQYF
TRBV5-1	TRBJ2-1	.	CASSSSTSGGYNEQFF
TRBV7-9	TRBJ2-3	.	CASSLAGTLARDTQYF
TRBV9	TRBJ2-7	.	CASSARPVVSSYEQYF
TRBV5-1	TRBJ2-2	.	CASRRGSNGELFF
TRBV20-1	TRBJ2-1	.	CSARGRESSGGRLEQFF
TRBV20-1	TRBJ2-7	.	CSARGSSSGTSGGYEQYF
TRBV2	TRBJ2-7	.	CASKGGPGQGYEQYF
TRBV23-1	TRBJ1-1	.	CASSQSGPVQGRPEAFF
TRBV20-1	TRBJ1-1	.	CSARDGEGGDTEAFF
TRBV29-1	TRBJ1-6	.	CSVEGDKTNSPLHF
TRBV15	TRBJ1-1	.	CATSRDRAGTEAFF
TRBV13	TRBJ2-7	.	CASSFSGISYEQYF
TRBV6-6	TRBJ1-2	.	CASKDVRGGRGDGIYGYTF
TRBV6-5	TRBJ2-5	.	CASSYSNIIGETQYF
TRBV28	TRBJ2-7	.	CASSLRTSSYEQYF
TRBV4-2	TRBJ1-2	.	CASSPRRAGENYGYTF
TRBV20-1	TRBJ2-5	medium-sized	CSASAGDPGETQYF
TRBV6-6	TRBJ2-2	.	CASWGQFTGELFF
TRBV28	TRBJ2-7	.	CASSFSLPRDEQYF
TRBV4-3	TRBJ2-2	.	CASSHSFLASGGTLTGELFF
TRBV14	TRBJ2-1	.	CASSGSRGGDEQFF
TRBV28	TRBJ2-5	.	CASTDTYQETQYF
TRBV23-1	TRBJ2-2	.	CASSQLPLDQPGELFF
TRBV29-1	TRBJ2-2	.	CSVEREGELFF
TRBV7-9	TRBJ1-4	medium-sized	CASSKDQHEKLFF
TRBV6-5	TRBJ2-2	.	CASHPGTPNTGELFF
TRBV20-1	TRBJ1-3	.	CSASTGISGNTIYF
TRBV6-4	TRBJ2-1	.	CASSDTELHNGQFF
TRBV29-1	TRBJ2-1	.	CSVEDLGQYSYNEQFF
TRBV29-1	TRBJ2-1	.	CSSRYGNEQFF
TRBV25-1	TRBJ1-1	.	CASSLRGATEAFF
TRBV7-2	TRBJ2-1	.	CASSAWGGGPRNEQFF
TRBV4-1	TRBJ2-1	.	CASSQGFWEEQFF